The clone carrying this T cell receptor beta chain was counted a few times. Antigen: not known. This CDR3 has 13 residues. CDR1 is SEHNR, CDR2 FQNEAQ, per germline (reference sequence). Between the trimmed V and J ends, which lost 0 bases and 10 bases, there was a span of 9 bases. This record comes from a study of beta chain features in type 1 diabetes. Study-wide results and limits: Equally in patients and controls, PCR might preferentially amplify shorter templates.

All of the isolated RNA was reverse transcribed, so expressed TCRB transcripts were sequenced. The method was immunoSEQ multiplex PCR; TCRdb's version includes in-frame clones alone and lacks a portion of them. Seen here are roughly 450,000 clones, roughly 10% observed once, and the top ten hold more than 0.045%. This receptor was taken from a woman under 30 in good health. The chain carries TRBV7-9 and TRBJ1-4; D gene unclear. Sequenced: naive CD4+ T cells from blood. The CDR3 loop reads CASSLAPDGKLFF. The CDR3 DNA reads TGTGCCAGCAGCTTAGCGCCCGATGGAAAACTGTTTTTT. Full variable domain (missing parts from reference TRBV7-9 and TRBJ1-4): DTGVSQNPRHKITKRGQNVTFRCDPISEHNRLYWYRQTLGQGPEFLTYFQNEAQLEKSRLLSDRFSAERPKGSFSTLEIQRTEQGDSAMYLCASSLAPDGKLFFGSGTQLSVL.